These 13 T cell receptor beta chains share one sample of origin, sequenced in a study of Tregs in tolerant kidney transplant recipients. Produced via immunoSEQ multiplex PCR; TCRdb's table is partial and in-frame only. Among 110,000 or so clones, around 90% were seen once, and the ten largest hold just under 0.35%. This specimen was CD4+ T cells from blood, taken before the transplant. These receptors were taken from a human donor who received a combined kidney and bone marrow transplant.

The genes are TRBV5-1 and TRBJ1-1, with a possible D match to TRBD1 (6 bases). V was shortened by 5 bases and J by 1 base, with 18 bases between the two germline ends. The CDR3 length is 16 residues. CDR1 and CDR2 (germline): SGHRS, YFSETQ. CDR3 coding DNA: TGCGCCAGCAGATGGCAATCAGGGGCCACGAACACTGAAGCTTTCTTT. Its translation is CASRWQSGATNTEAFF. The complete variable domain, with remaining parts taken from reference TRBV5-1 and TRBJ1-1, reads KAGVTQTPRYLIKTRGQQVTLSCSPISGHRSVSWYQQTPGQGLQFLFEYFSETQRNKGNFPGRFSGRQFSNSRSEMNVSTLELGDSALYLCASRWQSGATNTEAFFGQGTRLTVV.

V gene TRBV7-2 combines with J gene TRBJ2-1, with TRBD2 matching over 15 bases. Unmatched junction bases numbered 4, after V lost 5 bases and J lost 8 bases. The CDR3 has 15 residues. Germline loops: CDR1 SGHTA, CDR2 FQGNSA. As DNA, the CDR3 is TGTGCCAGCAGCCGGACTAGCGGGGGGGACCATGAGCAGTTCTTC. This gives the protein CASSRTSGGDHEQFF.

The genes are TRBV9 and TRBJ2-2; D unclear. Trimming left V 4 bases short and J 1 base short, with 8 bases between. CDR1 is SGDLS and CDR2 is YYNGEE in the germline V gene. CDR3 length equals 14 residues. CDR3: CASSLTWNTGELFF. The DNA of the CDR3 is TGTGCCAGCAGCTTAACTTGGAACACCGGGGAGCTGTTTTTT. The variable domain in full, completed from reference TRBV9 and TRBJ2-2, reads DSGVTQTPKHLITATGQRVTLRCSPRSGDLSVYWYQQSLDQGLQFLIQYYNGEERAKGNILERFSAQQFPDLHSELNLSSLELGDSALYFCASSLTWNTGELFFGEGSRLTVL.

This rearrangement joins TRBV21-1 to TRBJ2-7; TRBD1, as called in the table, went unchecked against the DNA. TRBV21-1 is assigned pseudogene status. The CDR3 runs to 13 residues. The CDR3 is CASSNRVSYEQYF. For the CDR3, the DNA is TGTGCCAGCAGCAACAGGGTCTCCTACGAGCAGTACTTC.

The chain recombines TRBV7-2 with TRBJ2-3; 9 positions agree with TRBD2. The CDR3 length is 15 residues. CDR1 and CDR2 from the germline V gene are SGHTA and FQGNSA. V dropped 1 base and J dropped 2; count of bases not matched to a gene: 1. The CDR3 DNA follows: TGTGCCAGCAGCTTAGTAGCGGGGGTCACAGATACGCAGTATTTT. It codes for CASSLVAGVTDTQYF.

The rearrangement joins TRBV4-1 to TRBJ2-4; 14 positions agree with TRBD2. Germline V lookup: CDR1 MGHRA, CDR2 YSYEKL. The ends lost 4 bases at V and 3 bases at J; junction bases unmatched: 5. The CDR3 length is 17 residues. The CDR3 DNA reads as TGCGCCAGCAGCCGGGGACTAGCGGGAGTGGTCAAAAACATTCAGTACTTC. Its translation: CASSRGLAGVVKNIQYF.

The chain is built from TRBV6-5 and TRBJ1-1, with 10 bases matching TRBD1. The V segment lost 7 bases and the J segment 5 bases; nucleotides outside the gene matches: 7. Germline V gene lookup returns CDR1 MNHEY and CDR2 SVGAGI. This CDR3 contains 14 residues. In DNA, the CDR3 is TGTGCCAGCATTCGACCGGGACAGGGGACTGAAGCTTTCTTT. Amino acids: CASIRPGQGTEAFF.

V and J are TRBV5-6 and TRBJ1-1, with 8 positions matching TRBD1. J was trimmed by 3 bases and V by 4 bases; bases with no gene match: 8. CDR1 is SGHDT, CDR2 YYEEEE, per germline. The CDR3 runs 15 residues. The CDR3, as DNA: TGTGCCAGCAGCCCGCAGGGGGCCGGAGACACTGAAGCTTTCTTT. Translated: CASSPQGAGDTEAFF.

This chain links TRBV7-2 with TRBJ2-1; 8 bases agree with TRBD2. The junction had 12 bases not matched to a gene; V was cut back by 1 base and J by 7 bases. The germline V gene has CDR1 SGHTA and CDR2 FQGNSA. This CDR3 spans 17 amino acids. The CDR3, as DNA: TGTGCCAGCAGCTTAGTCTCAGCGGGAGCCTTGGGGAATGAGCAGTTCTTC. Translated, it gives CASSLVSAGALGNEQFF.

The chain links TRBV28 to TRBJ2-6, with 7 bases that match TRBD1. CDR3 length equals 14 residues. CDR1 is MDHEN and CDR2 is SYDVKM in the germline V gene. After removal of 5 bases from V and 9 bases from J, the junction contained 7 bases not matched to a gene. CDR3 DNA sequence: TGTGCCAGCAGTGTAACAGGGGCTCTCAACGTCCTGACTTTC. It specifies CASSVTGALNVLTF.

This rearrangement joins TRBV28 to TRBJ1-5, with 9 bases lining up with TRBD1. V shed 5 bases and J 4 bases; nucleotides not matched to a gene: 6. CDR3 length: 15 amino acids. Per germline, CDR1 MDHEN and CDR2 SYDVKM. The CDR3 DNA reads TGTGCCAGCAGTAGTACAGGGGGCGGAAATCAGCCCCAGCATTTT. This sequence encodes CASSSTGGGNQPQHF. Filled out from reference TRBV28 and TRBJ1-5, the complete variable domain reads DVKVTQSSRYLVKRTGEKVFLECVQDMDHENMFWYRQDPGLGLRLIYFSYDVKMKEKGDIPEGYSVSREKKERFSLILESASTNQTSMYLCASSSTGGGNQPQHFGDGTRLSIL.

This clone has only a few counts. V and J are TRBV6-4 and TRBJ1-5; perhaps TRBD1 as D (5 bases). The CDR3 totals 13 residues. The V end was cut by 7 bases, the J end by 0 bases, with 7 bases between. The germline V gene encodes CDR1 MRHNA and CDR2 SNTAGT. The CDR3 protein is CASIGDSNQPQHF. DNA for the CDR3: TGTGCCAGCATAGGGGATAGCAATCAGCCCCAGCATTTT.

The CDR3 coding sequence is TGTGCCAGCAGCTCCCGGGTCGGTAATGAAAAACTGTTTTTT. As protein: CASSSRVGNEKLFF. The chain couples TRBV7-2 to TRBJ1-4, with D unresolved. Trimming pared 4 bases from V and 4 bases from J, leaving 10 bases between. This CDR3 has 14 residues. Germline lookup yields CDR1 SGHTA and CDR2 FQGNSA.